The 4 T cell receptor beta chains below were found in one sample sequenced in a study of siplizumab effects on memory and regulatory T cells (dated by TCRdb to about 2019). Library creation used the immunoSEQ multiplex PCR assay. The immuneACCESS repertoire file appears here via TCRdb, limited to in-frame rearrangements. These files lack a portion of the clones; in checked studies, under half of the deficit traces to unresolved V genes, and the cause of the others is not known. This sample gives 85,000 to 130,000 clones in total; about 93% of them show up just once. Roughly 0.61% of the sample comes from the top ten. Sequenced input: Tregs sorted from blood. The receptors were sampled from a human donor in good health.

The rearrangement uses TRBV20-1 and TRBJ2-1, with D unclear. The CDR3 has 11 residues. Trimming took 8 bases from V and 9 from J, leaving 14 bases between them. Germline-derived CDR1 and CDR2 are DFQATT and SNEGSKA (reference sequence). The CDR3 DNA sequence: TGCAGTTTGACCGACACTGGTGAGCAGTTCTTC. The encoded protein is CSLTDTGEQFF.

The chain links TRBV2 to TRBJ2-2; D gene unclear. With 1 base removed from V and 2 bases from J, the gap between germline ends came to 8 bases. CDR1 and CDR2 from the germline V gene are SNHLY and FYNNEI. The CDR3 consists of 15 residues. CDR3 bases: TGTGCCAGCAGTGAAGAGGTATTAAACACCGGGGAGCTGTTTTTT. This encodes CASSEEVLNTGELFF.

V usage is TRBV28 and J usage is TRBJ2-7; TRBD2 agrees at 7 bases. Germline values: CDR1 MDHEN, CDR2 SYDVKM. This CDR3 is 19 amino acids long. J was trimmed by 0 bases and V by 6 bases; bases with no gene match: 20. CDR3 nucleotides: TGTGCCAGCAGAGCCCTTACCCTAGTCGGGGGGTCAAGCTCCTACGAGCAGTACTTC. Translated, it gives CASRALTLVGGSSSYEQYF.

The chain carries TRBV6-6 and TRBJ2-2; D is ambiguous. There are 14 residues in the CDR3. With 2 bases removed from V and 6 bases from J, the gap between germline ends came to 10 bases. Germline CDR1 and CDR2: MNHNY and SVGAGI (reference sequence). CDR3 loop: CASSYLRFAGELFF. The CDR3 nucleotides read TGTGCCAGCAGTTACCTTCGGTTTGCCGGGGAGCTGTTTTTT.